This T cell receptor beta chain was sequenced during a study of T cell changes during pregnancy in multiple sclerosis. Clones were read by immunoSEQ multiplex PCR, and TCRdb kept only the in-frame ones, dropping some. The table shows about 53,000 clones, with around 90% occurring only once. This clonotype originated in a female donor with multiple sclerosis, enrolled in a pregnancy study. The sample was CD4+ T cells from peripheral blood mononuclear cells, taken in the third trimester of pregnancy.

CDR3 residues: CASRPDGGSNQPQHF. The CDR3 DNA is TGTGCCAGCAGACCCGACGGGGGTAGCAATCAGCCCCAGCATTTT. V is TRBV7-8 and J is TRBJ1-5, with a tentative D call TRBD1 (5 bases). Germline CDR1 reads SGHVS; CDR2 reads FQNEAQ. The V end was cut by 6 bases, the J end by 0 bases, with 12 bases between. The CDR3 has 15 amino acids.